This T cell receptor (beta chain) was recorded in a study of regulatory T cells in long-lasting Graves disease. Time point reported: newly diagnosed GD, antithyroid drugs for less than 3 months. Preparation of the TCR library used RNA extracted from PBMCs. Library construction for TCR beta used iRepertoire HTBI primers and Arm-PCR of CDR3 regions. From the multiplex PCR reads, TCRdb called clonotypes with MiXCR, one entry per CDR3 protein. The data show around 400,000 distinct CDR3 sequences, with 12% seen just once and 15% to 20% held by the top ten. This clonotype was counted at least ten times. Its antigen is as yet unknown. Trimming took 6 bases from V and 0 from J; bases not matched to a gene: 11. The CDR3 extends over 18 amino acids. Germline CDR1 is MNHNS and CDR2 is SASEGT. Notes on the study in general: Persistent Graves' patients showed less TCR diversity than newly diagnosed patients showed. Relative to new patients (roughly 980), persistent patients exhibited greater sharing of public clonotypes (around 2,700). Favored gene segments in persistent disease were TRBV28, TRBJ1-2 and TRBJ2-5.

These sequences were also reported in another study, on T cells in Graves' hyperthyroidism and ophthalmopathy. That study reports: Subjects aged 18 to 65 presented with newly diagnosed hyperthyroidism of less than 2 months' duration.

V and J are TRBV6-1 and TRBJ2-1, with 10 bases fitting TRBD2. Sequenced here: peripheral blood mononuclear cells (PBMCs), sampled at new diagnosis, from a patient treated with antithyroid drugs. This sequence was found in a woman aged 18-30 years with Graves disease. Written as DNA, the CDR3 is TGTGCCAGCAGAGGACCTAGCGGGGGCTCATCCTCCTACAATGAGCAGTTCTTC. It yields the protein CASRGPSGGSSSYNEQFF.